This TCR beta chain is drawn from a study of blood T cells in healthy people across ages. For the study at large: Every two T cells gave about one barcoded beta molecule via template switching.

The authors ran a second PCR of roughly 6 to 12 cycles using a sample-barcoded 5' primer and a J-beta primer mix. TCRdb redid the calling of the 5' RACE reads with MiXCR, one entry per CDR3 protein. The sample consists of about 1,800,000 distinct CDR3 sequences, approximately 30% of them appearing once. This clonotype has ten or more counts. V gave up 1 base and J gave up 8 bases, with 26 bases separating them. This CDR3 contains 18 residues. Germline loops: CDR1 MGHRA, CDR2 YSYEKL. The specimen sequenced was blood. The clonotype comes from a woman in her twenties or thirties in good health. The chain joins TRBV4-1 to TRBJ1-2, with a weak D call TRBD1 (6 bases). CDR3 sequence: CASSQAGGPGSGGGGYTF. The CDR3 DNA sequence: TGCGCCAGCAGCCAAGCTGGAGGTCCTGGGTCCGGGGGCGGAGGCTACACCTTC.